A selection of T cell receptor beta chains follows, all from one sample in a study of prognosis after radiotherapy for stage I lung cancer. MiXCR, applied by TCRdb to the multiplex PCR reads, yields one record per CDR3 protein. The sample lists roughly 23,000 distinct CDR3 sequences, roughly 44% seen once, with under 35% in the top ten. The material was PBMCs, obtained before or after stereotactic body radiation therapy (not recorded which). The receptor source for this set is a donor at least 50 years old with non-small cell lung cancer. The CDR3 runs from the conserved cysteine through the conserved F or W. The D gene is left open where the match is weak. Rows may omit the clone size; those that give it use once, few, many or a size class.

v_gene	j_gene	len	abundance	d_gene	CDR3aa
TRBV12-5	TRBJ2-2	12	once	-	CSIGSGTRELFF
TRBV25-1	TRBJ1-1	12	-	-	CASSGGTDEAFF
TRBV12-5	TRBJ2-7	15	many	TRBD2	CASGLSSGRASEQYF
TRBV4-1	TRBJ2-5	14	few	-	CASSPAGMQETQYF
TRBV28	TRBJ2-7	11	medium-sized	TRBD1	CASSQWTGGYF
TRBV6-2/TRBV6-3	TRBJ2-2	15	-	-	CASSHLLARYGELFF
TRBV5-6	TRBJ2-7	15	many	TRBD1	CASSLGAQGIYEQYF
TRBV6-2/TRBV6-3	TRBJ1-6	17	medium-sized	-	CASSYSIGGASNSPLHF
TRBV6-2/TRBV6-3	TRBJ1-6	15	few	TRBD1	CASSYGDRVASPLHF
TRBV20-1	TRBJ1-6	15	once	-	CSARVDSSYNSPLHF
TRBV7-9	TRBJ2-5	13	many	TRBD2	CASSLSGKETQYF
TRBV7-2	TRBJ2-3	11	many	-	CASSRTDTQYF
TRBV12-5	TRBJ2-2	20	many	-	CASGLPFLRASGPNTGELFF
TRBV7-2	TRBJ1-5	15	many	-	CASSLTLGPNQPQHF
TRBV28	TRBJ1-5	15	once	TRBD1	CASTRDREPYHPQHF
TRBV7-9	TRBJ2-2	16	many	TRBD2	CASPPPGLAGTGELFF
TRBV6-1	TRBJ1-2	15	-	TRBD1	CASSPSPGQGGGYTF
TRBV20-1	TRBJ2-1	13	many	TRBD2	CSARLAGATEQFF
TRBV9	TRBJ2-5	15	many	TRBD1	CASSAWTGGKETQYF
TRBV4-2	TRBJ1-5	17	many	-	CATEKQGRTYSNQPQHF
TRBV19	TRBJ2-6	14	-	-	CASSKSSGANVLTF
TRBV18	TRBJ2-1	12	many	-	CASSTSRNEQFF
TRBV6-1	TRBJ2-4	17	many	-	CASTTRMGLIAKNIQYF
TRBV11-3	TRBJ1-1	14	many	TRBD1	CASSPDRGNTEAFF
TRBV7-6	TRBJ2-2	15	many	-	CASSLVQGGVGELFF
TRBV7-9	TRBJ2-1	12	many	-	CASSFFINEQFF
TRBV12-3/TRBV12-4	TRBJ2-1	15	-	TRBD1	CASSPRDRGYNEQFF
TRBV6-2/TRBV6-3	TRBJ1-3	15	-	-	CASSAEGESGNTIYF
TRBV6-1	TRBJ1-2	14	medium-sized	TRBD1	CASSEGTGGYGYTF
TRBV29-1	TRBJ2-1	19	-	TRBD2	CSVPLAGTSGRGFYNEQFF
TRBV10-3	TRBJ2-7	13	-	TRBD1	CAIIDHGTGEQYF